Listed here are 7 T cell receptor beta chains from one sample, sequenced in a study of shared clonotypes between healthy human individuals. Sequencing used immunoSEQ multiplex PCR; TCRdb keeps in-frame clones, though not all of them. The sample includes about 2.4 million clones, roughly 93% of them seen just once. Specimen: naive CD4+ T cells from PBMCs. Subset denoted: CD45RA+ positively selected. These receptors were obtained from a man aged 18-30 years in good health. Some clones in this sample may be carry-over from other donors' samples.

This rearrangement joins TRBV19 to TRBJ2-5, with D maybe TRBD2 (5 bases). This CDR3 is 14 amino acids long. Germline lookup yields CDR1 LNHDA and CDR2 SQIVND (reference sequence). Trimming took off 3 bases at V and 2 bases at J, with 10 bases between the two ends. CDR3 nucleotide sequence: TGTGCCAGTAGTATTTATCGGGGTCAAGAGACCCAGTACTTC. It is translated as CASSIYRGQETQYF.

In DNA, the CDR3 is TGTGCCAGTAGTATAGGCCAGGGGTACTATGGCTACACCTTC. Amino acids: CASSIGQGYYGYTF. The chain is built from TRBV19 and TRBJ1-2, with D tentatively TRBD1 (6 bases). Trimming stripped 1 base from V and 3 bases from J, with 9 bases between. The germline V gene encodes CDR1 LNHDA and CDR2 SQIVND (reference sequence). The CDR3 covers 14 residues.

V usage is TRBV18 and J usage is TRBJ2-7, with D possibly matching TRBD1 (5 bases). Germline CDR1 and CDR2: KGHSH and LQKENI. V was trimmed by 2 bases and J by 7 bases, leaving 12 bases between them. This CDR3 has 13 amino acids. CDR3 residues: CASSPKGLGEQYF. DNA of the CDR3: TGTGCCAGCTCACCAAAGGGGCTGGGAGAGCAGTACTTC.

The chain recombines TRBV5-1 with TRBJ1-2, with D possibly TRBD1 on 6 matching bases. CDR1 is SGHRS and CDR2 is YFSETQ in the germline V gene. The CDR3 sequence is 14 residues long. With 4 bases removed from V and 4 bases from J, the gap between germline ends came to 14 bases. This CDR3 reads CASSQGLGGYGYTF. The CDR3 DNA reads TGCGCCAGCAGCCAGGGGCTAGGGGGCTATGGCTACACCTTC.

The rearrangement links TRBV5-4 to TRBJ2-7; 7 bases match TRBD2. The V gene end was trimmed by 1 base and the J gene end by 5 bases; junction bases not matched to a gene: 9. CDR3 length equals 15 residues. Germline values: CDR1 SGHNT, CDR2 YYREEE (reference sequence). CDR3 DNA sequence: TGTGCCAGCAGCTTGCCAGGGCGGGAGAACAACGAGCAGTACTTC. Translated: CASSLPGRENNEQYF.

As to this clone: Other DNA sequences of this sample code for an identical CDR3. The CDR3 protein is CASSPGTGTDTQYF. The CDR3 nucleotides are TGTGCCAGCAGCCCCGGGACAGGGACAGATACGCAGTATTTT. V and J are TRBV7-9 and TRBJ2-3; 9 positions agree with TRBD1. The CDR3 loop spans 14 amino acids. From germline, CDR1 is SEHNR and CDR2 FQNEAQ (reference sequence). Trimming removed 5 bases from V and 3 bases from J; junction bases left unmatched: 3. Combining the CDR3 with reference TRBV7-9 and TRBJ2-3 gives the whole variable domain DTGVSQNPRHKITKRGQNVTFRCDPISEHNRLYWYRQTLGQGPEFLTYFQNEAQLEKSRLLSDRFSAERPKGSFSTLEIQRTEQGDSAMYLCASSPGTGTDTQYFGPGTRLTVL.

This chain links TRBV5-1 with TRBJ2-7, with 11 bases identical to TRBD2. The CDR3 extends over 16 amino acids. Losses at the gene ends were 3 bases for V and 5 bases for J; bases not matched to a gene: 10. Per germline, CDR1 SGHRS and CDR2 YFSETQ. CDR3 sequence reads: CASSWAIAGGDNEQYF. Written as DNA, the CDR3 is TGCGCCAGCAGCTGGGCTATAGCGGGAGGGGATAACGAGCAGTACTTC.